Each of the 5 T cell receptor beta chains below was sequenced from the same sample in a study of graft-versus-host responses after intestinal transplantation. No antigen has been assigned to these receptors. TCRdb keeps only in-frame clones here, not all; method: immunoSEQ multiplex PCR. The table lists 90,000 to 120,000 clones, roughly 87% of them singletons. The sample consisted of unstimulated CD4+ T cells sorted from spleen or lymph node cells, taken before transplant. Receptor source: a human donor who was the organ donor for an intestinal transplant.

J is TRBJ2-1 and V is TRBV10-3; TRBD1 agrees at 8 bases. Losses at the gene ends were 3 bases for V and 6 bases for J; bases not matched to a gene: 4. The CDR3 runs 14 residues. The germline V gene encodes CDR1 ENHRY and CDR2 SYGVKD. Here the CDR3 DNA reads TGTGCCATCAGTGAATTTACAGGGGGCAATGAGCAGTTCTTC. Translation gives CAISEFTGGNEQFF.

The chain couples TRBV5-1 to TRBJ2-2; 7 nucleotides align to TRBD1. Germline lookup yields CDR1 SGHRS and CDR2 YFSETQ. This CDR3 has 17 amino acids. The V segment lost 7 bases and the J segment 4 bases; nucleotides outside the gene matches: 16. CDR3 in amino acids: CASGRTGDSFVTGELFF. The CDR3 DNA reads TGCGCCAGCGGGAGAACCGGGGACAGTTTTGTCACCGGGGAGCTGTTTTTT.

The V call is TRBV5-7, the J call TRBJ2-7; 11 bases match TRBD1. TRBV5-7 is flagged as an ORF with uncertain function. With V trimmed by 2 bases and J by 4 bases, 5 bases remained unmatched. The CDR3 is made up of 15 amino acids. The CDR3 loop reads CASSFGQGAWYEQYF. The CDR3 nucleotides are TGTGCCAGCAGCTTCGGACAGGGGGCTTGGTACGAGCAGTACTTC.

The chain is built from TRBV9 and TRBJ2-6, with D possibly being TRBD1 (6 bases). V was cut by 0 bases and J by 4 bases, with 14 bases left in between. Germline CDR1 is SGDLS and CDR2 is YYNGEE. This CDR3 has 17 residues. In DNA form, the CDR3 reads TGTGCCAGCAGCGTAGCACTTACAGGGTCCGGGGCCAACGTCCTGACTTTC. The encoded protein is CASSVALTGSGANVLTF.

This chain connects TRBV6-5 to TRBJ2-7; TRBD1 matches at 7 bases. The CDR3 has 13 residues. The V gene's germline CDR1 is MNHEY and CDR2 SVGAGI. J gave up 2 bases and V 8 bases, and 6 bases lay outside the gene matches. The CDR3 nucleotides are TGTGCCAGCTCGACAGGGATCCCCTACGAGCAGTACTTC. This gives the protein CASSTGIPYEQYF.